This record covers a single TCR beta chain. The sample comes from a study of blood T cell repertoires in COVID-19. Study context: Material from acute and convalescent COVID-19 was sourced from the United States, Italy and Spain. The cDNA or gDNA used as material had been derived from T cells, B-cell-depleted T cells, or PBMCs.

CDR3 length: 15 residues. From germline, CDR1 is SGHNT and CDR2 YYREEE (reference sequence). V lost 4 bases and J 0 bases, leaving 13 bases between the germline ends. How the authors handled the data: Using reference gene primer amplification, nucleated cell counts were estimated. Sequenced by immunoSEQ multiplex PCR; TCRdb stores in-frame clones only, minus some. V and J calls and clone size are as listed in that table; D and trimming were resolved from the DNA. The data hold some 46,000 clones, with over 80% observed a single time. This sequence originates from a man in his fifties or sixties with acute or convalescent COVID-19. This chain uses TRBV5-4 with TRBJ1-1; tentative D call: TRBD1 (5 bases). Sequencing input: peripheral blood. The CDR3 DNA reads TGTGCCAGCAGCCAACCTGCAGGGTTGAACACTGAAGCTTTCTTT. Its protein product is CASSQPAGLNTEAFF.